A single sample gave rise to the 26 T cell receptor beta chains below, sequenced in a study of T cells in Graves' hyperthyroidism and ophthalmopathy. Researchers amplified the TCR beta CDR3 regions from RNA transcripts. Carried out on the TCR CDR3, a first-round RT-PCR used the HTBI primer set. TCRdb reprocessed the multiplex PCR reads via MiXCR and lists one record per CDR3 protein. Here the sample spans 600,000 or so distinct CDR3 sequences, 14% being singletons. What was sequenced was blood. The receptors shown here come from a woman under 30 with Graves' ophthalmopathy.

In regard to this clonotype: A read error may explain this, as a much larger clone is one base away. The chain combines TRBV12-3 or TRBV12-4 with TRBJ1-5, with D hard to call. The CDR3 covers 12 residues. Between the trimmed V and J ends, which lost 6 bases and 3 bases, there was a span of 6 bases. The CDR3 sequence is CASRPANQPQHF. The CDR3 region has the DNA TGTGCCAGCAGACCGGCCAATCAGCCCCAGCATTTT.

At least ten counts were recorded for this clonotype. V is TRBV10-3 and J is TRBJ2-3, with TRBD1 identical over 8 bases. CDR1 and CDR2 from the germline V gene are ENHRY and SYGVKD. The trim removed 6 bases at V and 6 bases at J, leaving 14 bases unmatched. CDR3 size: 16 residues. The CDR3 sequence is CAIRSGMTGDGDTQYF. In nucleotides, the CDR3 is TGTGCCATCAGAAGTGGGATGACAGGGGATGGGGATACGCAGTATTTT.

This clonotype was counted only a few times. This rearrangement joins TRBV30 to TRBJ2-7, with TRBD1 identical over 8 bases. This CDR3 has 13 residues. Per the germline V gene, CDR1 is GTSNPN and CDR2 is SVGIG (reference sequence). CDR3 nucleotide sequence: TGTGCACAACCCTGGGACAGGTACTACGAGCAGTACTTC. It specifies CAQPWDRYYEQYF.

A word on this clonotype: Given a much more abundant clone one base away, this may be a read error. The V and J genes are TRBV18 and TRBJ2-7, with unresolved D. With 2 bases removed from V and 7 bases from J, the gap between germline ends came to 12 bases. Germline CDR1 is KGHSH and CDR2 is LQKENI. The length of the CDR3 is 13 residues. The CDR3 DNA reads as TGTGCCAGCTCACCAGTCCCTGGTACTGAGCAGTACTTC. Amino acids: CASSPVPGTEQYF.

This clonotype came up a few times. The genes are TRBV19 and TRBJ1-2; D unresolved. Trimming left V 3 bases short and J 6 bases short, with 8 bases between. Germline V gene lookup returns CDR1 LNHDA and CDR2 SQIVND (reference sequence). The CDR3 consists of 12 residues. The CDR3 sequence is CASSMYGNGYTF. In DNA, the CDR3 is TGTGCCAGTAGTATGTATGGGAATGGCTACACCTTC.

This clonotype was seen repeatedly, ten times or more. DNA of the CDR3: TGTGCCAGCTTACTGGACATCCAAGCTTTCTTT. It yields the protein CASLLDIQAFF. The chain carries TRBV28 and TRBJ1-1; TRBD1 is a possible D gene (5 bases). Looked up from germline, CDR1 is MDHEN and CDR2 is SYDVKM. The V end was cut by 8 bases, the J end by 9 bases, with 13 bases between. The CDR3 extends over 11 amino acids.

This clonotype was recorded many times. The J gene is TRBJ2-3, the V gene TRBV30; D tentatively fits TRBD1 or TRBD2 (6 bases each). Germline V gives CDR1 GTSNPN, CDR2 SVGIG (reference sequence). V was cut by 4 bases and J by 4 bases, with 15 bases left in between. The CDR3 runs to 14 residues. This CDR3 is CAWNEGGGSDTQYF. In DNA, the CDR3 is TGTGCCTGGAACGAAGGGGGAGGCTCAGATACGCAGTATTTT.

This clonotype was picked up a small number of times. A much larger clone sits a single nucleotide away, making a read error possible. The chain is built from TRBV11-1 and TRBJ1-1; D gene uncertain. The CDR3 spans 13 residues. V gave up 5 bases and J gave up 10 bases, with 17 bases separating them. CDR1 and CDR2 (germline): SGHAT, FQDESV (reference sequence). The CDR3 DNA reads TGTGCCAGCAGCCTGCGCAATAGGAAGTCAGCTTTCTTT. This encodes CASSLRNRKSAFF.

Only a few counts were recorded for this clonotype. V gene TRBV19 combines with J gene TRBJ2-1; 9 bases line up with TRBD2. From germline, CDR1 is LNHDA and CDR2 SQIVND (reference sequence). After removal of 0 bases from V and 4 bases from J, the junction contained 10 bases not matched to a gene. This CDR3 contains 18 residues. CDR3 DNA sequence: TGTGCCAGTAGTATAGAGGCGGGAGGGCCTCTTAATTACAATGAGCAGTTCTTC. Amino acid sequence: CASSIEAGGPLNYNEQFF.

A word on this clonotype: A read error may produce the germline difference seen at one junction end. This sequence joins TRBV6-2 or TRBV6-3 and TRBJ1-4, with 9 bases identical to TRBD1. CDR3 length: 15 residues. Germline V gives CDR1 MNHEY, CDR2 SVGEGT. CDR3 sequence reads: CTSREKRTGDEKLFF. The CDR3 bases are TGTACCAGCAGAGAAAAGCGGACAGGGGATGAAAAACTGTTTTTT.

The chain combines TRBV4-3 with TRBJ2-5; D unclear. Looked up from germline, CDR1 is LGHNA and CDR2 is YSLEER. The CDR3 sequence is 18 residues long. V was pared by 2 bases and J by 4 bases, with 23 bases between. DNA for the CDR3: TGCGCCAGCAGCCAACCCACTCCCAGAGCGAGACCCACAGAGACCCAGTACTTC. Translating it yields CASSQPTPRARPTETQYF.

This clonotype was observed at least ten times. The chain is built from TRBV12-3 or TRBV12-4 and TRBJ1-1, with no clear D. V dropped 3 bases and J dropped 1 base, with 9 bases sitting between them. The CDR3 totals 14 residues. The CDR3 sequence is CASSFTPQNTEAFF. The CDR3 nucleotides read TGTGCCAGCAGTTTTACACCGCAGAACACTGAAGCTTTCTTT.

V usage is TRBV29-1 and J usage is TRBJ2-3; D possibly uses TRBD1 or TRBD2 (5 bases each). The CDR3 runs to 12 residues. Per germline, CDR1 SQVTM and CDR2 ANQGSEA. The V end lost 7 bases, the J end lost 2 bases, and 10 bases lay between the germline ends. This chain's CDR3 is CSGGFYTDTQYF. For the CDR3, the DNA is TGCAGCGGGGGGTTTTACACAGATACGCAGTATTTT.

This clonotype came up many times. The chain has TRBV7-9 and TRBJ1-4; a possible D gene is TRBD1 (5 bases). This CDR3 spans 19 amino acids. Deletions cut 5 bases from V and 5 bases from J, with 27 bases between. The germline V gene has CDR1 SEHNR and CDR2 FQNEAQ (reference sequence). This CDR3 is CASSPLHPRSQGENEKLFF. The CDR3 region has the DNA TGTGCCAGCAGCCCTCTACACCCCCGGAGCCAAGGGGAAAATGAAAAACTGTTTTTT.

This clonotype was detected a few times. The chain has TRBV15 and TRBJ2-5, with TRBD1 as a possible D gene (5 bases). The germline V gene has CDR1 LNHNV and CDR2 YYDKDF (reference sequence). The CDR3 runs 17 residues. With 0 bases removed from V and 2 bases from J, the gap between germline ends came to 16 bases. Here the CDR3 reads CATSRDPGQGRQETQYF. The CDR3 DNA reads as TGTGCCACCAGCAGAGATCCAGGACAAGGGCGACAAGAGACCCAGTACTTC.

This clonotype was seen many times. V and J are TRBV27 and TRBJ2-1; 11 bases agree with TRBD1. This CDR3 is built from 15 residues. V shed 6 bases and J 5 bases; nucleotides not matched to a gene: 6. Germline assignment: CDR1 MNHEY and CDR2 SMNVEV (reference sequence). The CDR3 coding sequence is TGTGCCAGCAGGAAGGGGACAGGGGGACACAATGAGCAGTTCTTC. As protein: CASRKGTGGHNEQFF.

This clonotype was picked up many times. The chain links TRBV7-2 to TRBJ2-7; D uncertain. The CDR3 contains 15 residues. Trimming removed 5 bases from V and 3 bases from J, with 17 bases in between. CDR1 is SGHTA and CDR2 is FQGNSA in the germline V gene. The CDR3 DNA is TGTGCCAGCAGCCCCGACAACCAGCTAAACTACGAGCAGTACTTC. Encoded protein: CASSPDNQLNYEQYF.

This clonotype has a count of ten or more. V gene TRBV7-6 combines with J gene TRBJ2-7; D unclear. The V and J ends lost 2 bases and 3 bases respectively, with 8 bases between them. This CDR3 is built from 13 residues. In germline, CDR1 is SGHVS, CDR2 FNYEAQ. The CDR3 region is CASSLSSVYEQYF. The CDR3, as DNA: TGTGCCAGCAGCTTATCATCGGTCTACGAGCAGTACTTC.

In DNA form, the CDR3 reads TGTGCCAGTAGTAAGAACCGGGGCAGGAGGGCTGAAGCTTTCTTT. It codes for CASSKNRGRRAEAFF. V and J are TRBV19 and TRBJ1-1; perhaps TRBD1 as D (5 bases). Germline CDR1 and CDR2: LNHDA and SQIVND (reference sequence). V dropped 4 bases and J dropped 6 bases, with 18 bases sitting between them. This CDR3 is built from 15 residues.

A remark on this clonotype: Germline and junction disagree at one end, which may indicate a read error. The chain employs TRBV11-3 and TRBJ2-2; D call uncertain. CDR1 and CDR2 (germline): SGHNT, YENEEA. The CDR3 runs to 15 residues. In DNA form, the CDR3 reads TGTGCCAGCAGTTTAGACCCGACTGAGGTCGGGGAGCTGTTTTTT. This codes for CASSLDPTEVGELFF.

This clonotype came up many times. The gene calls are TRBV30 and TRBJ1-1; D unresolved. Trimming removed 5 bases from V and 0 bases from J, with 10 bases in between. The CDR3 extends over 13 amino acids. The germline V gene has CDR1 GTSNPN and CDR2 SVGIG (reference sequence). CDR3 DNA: TGTGCCTGGGGGGTACGGATGAACACTGAAGCTTTCTTT. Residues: CAWGVRMNTEAFF.

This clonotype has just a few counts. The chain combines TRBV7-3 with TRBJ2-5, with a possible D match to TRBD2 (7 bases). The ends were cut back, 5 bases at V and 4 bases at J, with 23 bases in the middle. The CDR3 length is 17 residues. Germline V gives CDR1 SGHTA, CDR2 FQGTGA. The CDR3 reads CASSLRLPGGGGETQYF. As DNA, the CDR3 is TGTGCCAGCAGCCTACGACTGCCGGGAGGAGGGGGAGAGACCCAGTACTTC.

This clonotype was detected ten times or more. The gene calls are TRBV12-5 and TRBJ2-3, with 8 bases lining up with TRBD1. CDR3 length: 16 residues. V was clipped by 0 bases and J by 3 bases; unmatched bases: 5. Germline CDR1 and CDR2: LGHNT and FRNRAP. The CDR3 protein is CASGLVLHRGTDTQYF. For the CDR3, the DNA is TGTGCTAGTGGTTTGGTACTTCACAGGGGGACAGATACGCAGTATTTT.

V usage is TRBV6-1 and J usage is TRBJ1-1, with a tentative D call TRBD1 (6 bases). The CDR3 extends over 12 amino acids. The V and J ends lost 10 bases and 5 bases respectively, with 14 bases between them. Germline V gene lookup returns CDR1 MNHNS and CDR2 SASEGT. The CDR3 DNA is TGTGCCATCGCGGGGGGGCAAACTGAAGCTTTCTTT. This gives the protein CAIAGGQTEAFF.

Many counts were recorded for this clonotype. In DNA form, the CDR3 reads TGTGCCAGCAGTGAAGCACCGCAGACCCAGTACTTC. It specifies CASSEAPQTQYF. The chain links TRBV6-1 to TRBJ2-5; no definite D call. The CDR3 runs 12 residues. From germline, CDR1 is MNHNS and CDR2 SASEGT. Trimming took off 0 bases at V and 6 bases at J, with 5 bases between the two ends.

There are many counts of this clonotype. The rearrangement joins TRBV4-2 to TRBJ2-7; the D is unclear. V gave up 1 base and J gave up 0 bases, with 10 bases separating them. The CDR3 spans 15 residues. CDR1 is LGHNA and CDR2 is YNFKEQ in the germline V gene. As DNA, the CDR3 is TGTGCCAGCAGCCAAGCGGACCAAAGCTCCTACGAGCAGTACTTC. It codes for CASSQADQSSYEQYF.